This TCR beta chain appears in the sequencing data of a study of T-cell memory formation after mild COVID-19. Across the study: Largely, TCR clusters stayed within a single donor.

After 5'RACE with constant-segment primers, TCR alpha and TCR beta cDNA libraries carrying sample barcodes and UMIs were obtained. TCRdb redid the calling of the 5' RACE reads with MiXCR, one entry per CDR3 protein. Of 550,000 to 600,000 distinct CDR3 sequences listed, roughly 17% were seen once; the top ten hold just over 8%. Study-wide points: CM and EM subsets held most contracting CD4+ clones; EMRA held CD8+ ones. There was a balanced CD4/CD8 profile in clones contracting day 15 to 85, and later expanders leaned CD4+.

About this clonotype itself: No antigen is known for it.

In germline, CDR1 is SNHLY, CDR2 FYNNEI. The CDR3 spans 13 residues. Trimming cost V 8 bases and J 0 bases, with 8 bases left between them. Sequencing was carried out using PBMCs or a T cell subset sorted from them (not recorded which). This TCR was sampled from an adult woman who had mild COVID-19 (a few samples of this study predate the infection). Cell type and time point are not known. The chain uses TRBV2 and TRBJ1-3; D is unclear. The CDR3 spells CASRANSGNTIYF. The CDR3 DNA is TGTGCCAGCCGAGCCAACTCTGGAAACACCATATATTTT.